The 10 T cell receptor beta chains below were found in one sample sequenced in a study of cytomegalovirus exposure and HLA in healthy donors. A multiplex PCR was run with 60 Vbeta primers and 13 Jbeta primers. Produced via immunoSEQ multiplex PCR; TCRdb's table is partial and in-frame only. The table shows about 140,000 clones, with around four fifths occurring only once. Material for sequencing was PBMCs. The receptors derive from a woman aged 40-49 years in good health and CMV-seronegative.

This clone was counted a few times. V is TRBV6-1 and J is TRBJ1-2; TRBD1 might be the D (6 bases). The CDR3 extends over 11 amino acids. In germline, CDR1 is MNHNS, CDR2 SASEGT. V lost 6 bases and J 8 bases, leaving 10 bases between the germline ends. In DNA form, the CDR3 reads TGTGCCAGCAGAGTGGACAGAGGCTACACCTTC. The encoded protein is CASRVDRGYTF.

The chain employs TRBV25-1 and TRBJ2-7; 7 bases align to TRBD1. Germline V CDR1 and CDR2: MGHDK, SYGVNS. The CDR3 loop spans 15 amino acids. Unmatched junction bases numbered 7, after V lost 4 bases and J lost 1 base. The chain's CDR3 is CASSGRGGASYEQYF. The CDR3 DNA reads TGTGCCAGCAGTGGACGAGGGGGCGCGTCCTACGAGCAGTACTTC.

This chain links TRBV4-3 with TRBJ2-5; no definite D call. CDR3 length: 15 residues. Looked up from germline, CDR1 is LGHNA and CDR2 is YSLEER. The V end was cut by 0 bases, the J end by 2 bases, with 10 bases between. The CDR3 nucleotides read TGCGCCAGCAGCCAAGATTTTTCGGGTCAAGAGACCCAGTACTTC. Its protein is CASSQDFSGQETQYF.

V usage is TRBV2 and J usage is TRBJ1-5, with a tentative D call TRBD1 (6 bases). This CDR3 is 16 amino acids long. Per the germline V gene, CDR1 is SNHLY and CDR2 is FYNNEI. V was clipped by 6 bases and J by 5 bases, with 20 bases between them. DNA for the CDR3: TGTGCCAGCAGGGACTTTGGGGGGGCCGGATATCAGCCCCAGCATTTT. Amino acids: CASRDFGGAGYQPQHF. The full variable domain, completed using reference TRBV2 and TRBJ1-5, is EPEVTQTPSHQVTQMGQEVILRCVPISNHLYFYWYRQILGQKVEFLVSFYNNEISEKSEIFDDQFSVERPDGSNFTLKIRSTKLEDSAMYFCASRDFGGAGYQPQHFGDGTRLSIL.

This clone was seen a handful of times. The gene calls are TRBV10-3 and TRBJ2-7, with TRBD2 matching over 9 bases. The CDR3 runs to 15 residues. Germline V CDR1 and CDR2: ENHRY, SYGVKD. V lost 6 bases, J lost 7 bases, and 13 bases stayed unmatched. CDR3 coding DNA: TGTGCCATCAGGGGAATAGCGGGGGACGCGAATGAGCAGTACTTC. This translates into CAIRGIAGDANEQYF.

This chain uses TRBV5-5 with TRBJ2-7; maybe TRBD1 (8 bases). The CDR3 is 19 amino acids. The V gene's germline CDR1 is SGHKS and CDR2 YYEKEE (reference sequence). Trimming shortened V by 0 bases and J by 0 bases, and 22 bases separated the two germline ends. The CDR3 sequence is CASSLASGTGIQISYEQYF. The CDR3 region has the DNA TGTGCCAGCAGCTTGGCGAGCGGGACAGGAATACAAATCTCCTACGAGCAGTACTTC. The full variable domain, completed using reference TRBV5-5 and TRBJ2-7, is DAGVTQSPTHLIKTRGQQVTLRCSPISGHKSVSWYQQVLGQGPQFIFQYYEKEERGRGNFPDRFSARQFPNYSSELNVNALLLGDSALYLCASSLASGTGIQISYEQYFGPGTRLTVT.

This chain joins TRBV28 and TRBJ2-7, with D maybe TRBD1 (6 bases). CDR1 and CDR2 (germline): MDHEN, SYDVKM. The length of the CDR3 is 16 residues. Trimming took 2 bases from V and 1 from J, leaving 15 bases between them. Here the CDR3 DNA reads TGTGCCAGCAGTTTACCAGGGGCGGGTCAATCCTACGAGCAGTACTTC. Amino acid sequence: CASSLPGAGQSYEQYF.

This clone was counted between two and nine times. V usage is TRBV6-6 and J usage is TRBJ2-5; 7 nucleotides match TRBD2. The DNA end lines up better with TRBJ2-7; the J call may be wrong. This CDR3 has 14 amino acids. Germline V gene data show CDR1 as MNHNY and CDR2 as SVGAGI (reference sequence). CDR3 amino acids: CASRAERGSYEQYF. The CDR3 DNA reads as TGTGCCAGCAGGGCCGAGCGCGGGAGCTACGAGCAGTACTTC.

For this clone: The junction differs from germline at one of its ends, possibly a read error. The J gene is TRBJ2-5, the V gene TRBV7-9; tentatively, D is TRBD1 (6 bases). Germline V gives CDR1 SEHNR, CDR2 FQNEAQ (reference sequence). The length of the CDR3 is 19 residues. CDR3 nucleotide sequence: TGTTCCAGCAGCTCCCGACCCCGTGGACAGCCCATAATTCTGGAGACCCAGTACTTC. Translated, it gives CSSSSRPRGQPIILETQYF.

The J gene is TRBJ2-7, the V gene TRBV11-2, with D possibly matching TRBD1 (6 bases). This CDR3 comprises 17 residues. Germline assignment: CDR1 SGHAT and CDR2 FQNNGV. Trimming cost V 2 bases and J 0 bases, with 17 bases left between them. DNA of the CDR3: TGTGCCAGCAGCTTAATGGCAGGGGCTCCCGCCTCCTACGAGCAGTACTTC. Its translation is CASSLMAGAPASYEQYF.